The clone carrying this T cell receptor (beta chain) appeared a few times. One end of the junction varies from germline; a read error may be responsible. Next came a second PCR, run for roughly 6 to 11 cycles, which used a sample-barcoded 5' primer along with a J-beta primer mix. MiXCR, run by TCRdb on the 5' RACE reads, gives a single entry per CDR3 protein. The data contain 1.5 million to 2 million distinct CDR3 sequences, about 28% of them singletons. Germline V lookup: CDR1 SGHTS, CDR2 YDEGEE. The CDR3 spans 14 residues. The data stem from a study of blood T cells in healthy people across ages. The sequencing sample was made of blood. This receptor was identified in a woman younger than 45 in good health. The rearrangement joins TRBV5-8 to TRBJ2-7; 10 nucleotides align to TRBD1. The CDR3 coding sequence is TGTGGCAGCCTTAGGGGACAGGGGCTCAACGAGCAGTACTTC. As protein: CGSLRGQGLNEQYF.